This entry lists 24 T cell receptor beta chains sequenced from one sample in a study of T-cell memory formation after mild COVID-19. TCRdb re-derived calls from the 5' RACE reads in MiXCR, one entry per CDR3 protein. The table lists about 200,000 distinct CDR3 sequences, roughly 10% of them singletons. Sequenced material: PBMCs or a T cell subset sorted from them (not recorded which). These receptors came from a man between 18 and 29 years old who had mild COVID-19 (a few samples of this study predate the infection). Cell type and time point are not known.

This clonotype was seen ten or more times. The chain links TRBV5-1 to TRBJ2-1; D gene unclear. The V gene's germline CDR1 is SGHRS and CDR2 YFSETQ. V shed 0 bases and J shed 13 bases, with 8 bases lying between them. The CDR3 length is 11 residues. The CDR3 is CASSLATVQFF. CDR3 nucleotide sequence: TGCGCCAGCAGCTTGGCGACTGTTCAGTTCTTC.

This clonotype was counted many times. The CDR3 region is CASSLDSGLAGITDTQYF. The DNA for the CDR3 is TGTGCCAGCAGCTTAGACTCTGGACTAGCGGGGATCACAGATACGCAGTATTTT. The chain has TRBV7-9 and TRBJ2-3; TRBD2 matches 12 bases. V gave up 1 base and J gave up 2 bases; unmatched junction bases: 7. CDR1 SEHNR and CDR2 FQNEAQ come from the germline V gene (reference sequence). The CDR3 extends over 18 amino acids.

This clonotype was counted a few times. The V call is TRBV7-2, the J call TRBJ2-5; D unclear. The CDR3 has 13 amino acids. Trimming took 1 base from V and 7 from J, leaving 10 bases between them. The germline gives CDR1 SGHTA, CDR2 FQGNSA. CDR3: CASSLEAGATQYF. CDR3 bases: TGTGCCAGCAGCTTAGAAGCCGGCGCGACCCAGTACTTC.

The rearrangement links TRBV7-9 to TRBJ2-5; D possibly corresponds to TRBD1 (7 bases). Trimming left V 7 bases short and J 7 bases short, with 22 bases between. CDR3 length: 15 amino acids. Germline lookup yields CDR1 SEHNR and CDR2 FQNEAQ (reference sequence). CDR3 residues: CASTEGQQGTATQYF. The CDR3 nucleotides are TGTGCCAGCACCGAAGGCCAACAGGGGACTGCGACCCAGTACTTC.

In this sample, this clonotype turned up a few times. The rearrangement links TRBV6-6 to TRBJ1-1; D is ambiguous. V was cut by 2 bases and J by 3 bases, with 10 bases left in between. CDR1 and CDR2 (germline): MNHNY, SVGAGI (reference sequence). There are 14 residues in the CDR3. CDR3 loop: CASSYVIGDTEAFF. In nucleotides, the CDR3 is TGTGCCAGCAGTTACGTGATCGGGGACACTGAAGCTTTCTTT.

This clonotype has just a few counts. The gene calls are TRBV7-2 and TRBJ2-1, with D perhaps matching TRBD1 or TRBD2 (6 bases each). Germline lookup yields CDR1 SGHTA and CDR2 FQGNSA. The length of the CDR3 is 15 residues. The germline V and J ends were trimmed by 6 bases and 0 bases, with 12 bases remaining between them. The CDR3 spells CASRLRGASYNEQFF. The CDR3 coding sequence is TGTGCCAGCAGATTAAGGGGGGCCTCCTACAATGAGCAGTTCTTC.

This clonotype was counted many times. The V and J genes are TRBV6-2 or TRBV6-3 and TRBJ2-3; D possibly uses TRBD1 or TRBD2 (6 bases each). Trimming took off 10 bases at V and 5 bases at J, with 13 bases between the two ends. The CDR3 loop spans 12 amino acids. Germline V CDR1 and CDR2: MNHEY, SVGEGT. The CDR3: CATRGQGDTQYF. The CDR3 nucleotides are TGTGCCACCCGGGGGCAAGGAGATACGCAGTATTTT.

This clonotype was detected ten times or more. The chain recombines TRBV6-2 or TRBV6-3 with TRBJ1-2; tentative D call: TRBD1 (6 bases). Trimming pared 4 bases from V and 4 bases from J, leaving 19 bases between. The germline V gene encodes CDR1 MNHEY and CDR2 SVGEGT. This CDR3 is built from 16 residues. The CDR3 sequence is CASSSVLKDRLYGYTF. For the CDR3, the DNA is TGTGCCAGCAGTTCCGTCCTGAAAGACAGGCTCTATGGCTACACCTTC.

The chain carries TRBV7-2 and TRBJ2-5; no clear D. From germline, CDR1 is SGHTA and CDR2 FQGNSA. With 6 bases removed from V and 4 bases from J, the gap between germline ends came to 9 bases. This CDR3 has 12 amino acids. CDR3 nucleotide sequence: TGTGCCAGCAGAACGGACGGAGAGACCCAGTACTTC. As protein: CASRTDGETQYF.

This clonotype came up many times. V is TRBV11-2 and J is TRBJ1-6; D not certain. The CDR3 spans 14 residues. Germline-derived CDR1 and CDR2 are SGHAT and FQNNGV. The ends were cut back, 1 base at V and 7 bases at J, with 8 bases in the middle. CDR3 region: CASSLAFANSPLHF. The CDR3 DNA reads TGTGCCAGCAGCTTAGCTTTTGCCAATTCACCCCTCCACTTT.

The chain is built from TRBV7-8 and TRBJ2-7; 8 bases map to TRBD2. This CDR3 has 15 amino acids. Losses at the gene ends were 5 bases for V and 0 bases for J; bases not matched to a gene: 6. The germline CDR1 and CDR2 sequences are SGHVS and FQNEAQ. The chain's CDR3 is CASSPQRGPSYEQYF. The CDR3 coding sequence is TGTGCCAGCAGCCCGCAGCGGGGGCCCTCCTACGAGCAGTACTTC.

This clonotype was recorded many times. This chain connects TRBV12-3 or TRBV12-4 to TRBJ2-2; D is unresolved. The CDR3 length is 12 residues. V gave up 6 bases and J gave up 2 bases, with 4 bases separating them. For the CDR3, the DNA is TGTGCCAGCAGGAACAACACCGGGGAGCTGTTTTTT. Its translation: CASRNNTGELFF.

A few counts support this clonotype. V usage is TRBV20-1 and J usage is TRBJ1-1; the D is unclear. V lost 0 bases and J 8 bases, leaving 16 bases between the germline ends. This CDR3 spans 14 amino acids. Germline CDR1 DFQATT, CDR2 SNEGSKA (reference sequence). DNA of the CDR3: TGCAGTGCTAGAGATCTACGACTGCTAGCAGAAGCTTTCTTT. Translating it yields CSARDLRLLAEAFF.

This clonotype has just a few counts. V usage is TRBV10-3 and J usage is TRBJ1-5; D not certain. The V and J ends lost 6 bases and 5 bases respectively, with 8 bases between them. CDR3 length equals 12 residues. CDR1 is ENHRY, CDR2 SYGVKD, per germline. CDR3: CAISAGDQPQHF. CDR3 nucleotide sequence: TGTGCCATCAGCGCAGGCGATCAGCCCCAGCATTTT.

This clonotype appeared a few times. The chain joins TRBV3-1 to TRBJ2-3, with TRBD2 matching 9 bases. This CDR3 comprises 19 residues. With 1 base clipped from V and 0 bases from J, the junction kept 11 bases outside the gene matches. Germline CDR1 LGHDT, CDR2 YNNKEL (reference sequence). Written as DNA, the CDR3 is TGTGCCAGCAGCCAAGCTCTAGCGGGGAGAGGCACTAGCACAGATACGCAGTATTTT. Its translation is CASSQALAGRGTSTDTQYF.

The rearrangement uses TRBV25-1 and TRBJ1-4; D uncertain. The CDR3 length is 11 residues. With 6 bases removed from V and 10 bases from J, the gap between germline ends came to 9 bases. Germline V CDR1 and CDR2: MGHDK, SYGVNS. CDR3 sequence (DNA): TGTGCCAGCAGAGACGGTCCAAAACTGTTTTTT. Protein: CASRDGPKLFF.

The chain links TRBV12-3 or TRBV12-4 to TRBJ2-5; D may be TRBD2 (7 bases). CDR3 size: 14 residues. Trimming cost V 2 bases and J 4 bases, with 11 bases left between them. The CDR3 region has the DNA TGTGCCAGCAGTTTAATCGCGGGGGCAGAGACCCAGTACTTC. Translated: CASSLIAGAETQYF.

The CDR3 protein is CASSPDPRETQYF. The CDR3 DNA reads TGCGCCAGCAGCCCAGACCCACGTGAGACCCAGTACTTC. The chain couples TRBV5-1 to TRBJ2-5; no definite D call. CDR3 length: 13 amino acids. Per the germline V gene, CDR1 is SGHRS and CDR2 is YFSETQ. V was cut by 4 bases and J by 5 bases, with 12 bases left in between.

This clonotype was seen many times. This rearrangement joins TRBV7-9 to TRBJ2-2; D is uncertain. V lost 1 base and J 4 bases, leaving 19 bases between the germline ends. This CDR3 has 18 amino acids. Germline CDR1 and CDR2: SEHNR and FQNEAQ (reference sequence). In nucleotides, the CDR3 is TGTGCCAGCAGCTTAGAAGAGTACGTCCCAGAGAGCACCGGGGAGCTGTTTTTT. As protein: CASSLEEYVPESTGELFF.

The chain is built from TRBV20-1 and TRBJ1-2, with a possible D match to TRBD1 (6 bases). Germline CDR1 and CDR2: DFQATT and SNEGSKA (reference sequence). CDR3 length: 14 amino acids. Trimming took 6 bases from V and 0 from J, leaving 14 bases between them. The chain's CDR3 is CSATPGATNYGYTF. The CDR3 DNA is TGCAGTGCGACTCCGGGGGCGACTAACTATGGCTACACCTTC.

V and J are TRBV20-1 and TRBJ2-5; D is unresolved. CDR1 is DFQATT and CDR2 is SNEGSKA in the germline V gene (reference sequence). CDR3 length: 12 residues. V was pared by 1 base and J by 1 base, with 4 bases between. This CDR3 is CSARGTQETQYF. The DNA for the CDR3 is TGCAGTGCTAGAGGGACCCAAGAGACCCAGTACTTC.

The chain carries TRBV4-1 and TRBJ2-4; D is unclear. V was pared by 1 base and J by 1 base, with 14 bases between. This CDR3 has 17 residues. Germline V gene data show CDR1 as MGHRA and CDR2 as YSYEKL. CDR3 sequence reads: CASSQVIGAQAKNIQYF. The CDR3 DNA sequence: TGCGCCAGCAGCCAAGTCATTGGTGCTCAGGCCAAAAACATTCAGTACTTC.

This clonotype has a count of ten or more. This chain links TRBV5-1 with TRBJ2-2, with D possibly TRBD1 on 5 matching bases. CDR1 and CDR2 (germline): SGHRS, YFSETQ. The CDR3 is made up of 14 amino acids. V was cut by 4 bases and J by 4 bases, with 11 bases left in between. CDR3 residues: CASSPRQITGELFF. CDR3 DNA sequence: TGCGCCAGCAGCCCGCGACAGATCACCGGGGAGCTGTTTTTT.

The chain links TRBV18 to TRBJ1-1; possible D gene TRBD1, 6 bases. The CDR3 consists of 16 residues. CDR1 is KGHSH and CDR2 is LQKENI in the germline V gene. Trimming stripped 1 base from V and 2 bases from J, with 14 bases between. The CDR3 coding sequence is TGTGCCAGCTCACCACTATCAGGGGCCGTCAACACTGAAGCTTTCTTT. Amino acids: CASSPLSGAVNTEAFF.